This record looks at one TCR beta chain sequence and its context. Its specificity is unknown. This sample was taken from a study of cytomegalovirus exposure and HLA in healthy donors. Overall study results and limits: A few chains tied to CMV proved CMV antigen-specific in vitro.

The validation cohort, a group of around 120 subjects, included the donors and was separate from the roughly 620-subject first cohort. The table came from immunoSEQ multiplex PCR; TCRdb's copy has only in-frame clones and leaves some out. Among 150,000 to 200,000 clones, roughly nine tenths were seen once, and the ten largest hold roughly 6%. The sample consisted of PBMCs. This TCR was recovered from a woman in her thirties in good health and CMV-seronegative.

The CDR3 region has the DNA TGTGCCAGCAGTGAAGTACAGGGGTTAGCCAAAAACATTCAGTACTTC. It translates to CASSEVQGLAKNIQYF. This sequence joins TRBV2 and TRBJ2-4; 7 bases fit TRBD1. This CDR3 is built from 16 residues. The V and J ends lost 1 base and 0 bases, in that order; junction bases with no gene match: 3. Germline V CDR1 and CDR2: SNHLY, FYNNEI.